The clone carrying this TCR beta chain has just one count. Its antigen remains unknown. The data derive from a study of siplizumab effects on memory and regulatory T cells. Study findings and constraints: Apparently key alloresponse contributors, naive T cells also seemed more diverse than memory cells. The study found that siplizumab significantly reduced alloreactive sequences traceable to unstimulated CD4+ memory cells.

Using immunoSEQ multiplex PCR, the repertoire was profiled, and TCRdb retains in-frame clones only, with some absent. This sample has 80,000 to 130,000 clones, with 92% found just once. The source of this sequence is a human donor in good health. Sample: Tregs sorted from blood.

The CDR3 loop is CASSQDTLNTIYF. Here the CDR3 DNA reads TGCGCCAGCAGCCAAGATACCCTAAACACCATATATTTT. The J gene is TRBJ1-3, the V gene TRBV4-1; D uncertain. Germline loops: CDR1 MGHRA, CDR2 YSYEKL. With 0 bases removed from V and 6 bases from J, the gap between germline ends came to 6 bases. The CDR3 is 13 amino acids.